These 24 T cell receptor beta chains were sequenced from one sample in a study of vaccination and CD4 T cells after COVID-19. Scientists ran DNA taken from cultured CD4+ T cells through the Oncomine TCR Beta short-read assay for sequencing. Via MiXCR, TCRdb re-called the PCR reads, giving one row per CDR3 protein. The sample comprises almost 7,500 distinct CDR3 sequences, under 45% of which are singletons, and about a sixth rests with the top ten. Treatment of the sample: approximately nine-day PBMC culture with coronavirus spike peptide pools or control peptides (ViraFEST assay). Ahead of the COVID-19 pandemic (2011-2018), the CD4+ T cells of the unexposed donor were collected. Their antigens are not known. Source material: CD4+ T cells from blood, cultured in vitro. The origin of the receptors is a human donor in good health.

This clonotype appeared a few times. The rearrangement links TRBV7-2 to TRBJ1-1; possible D gene TRBD1, 5 bases. This CDR3 contains 15 residues. Germline CDR1 reads SGHTA; CDR2 reads FQGNSA. The ends were cut back, 1 base at V and 1 base at J, with 10 bases in the middle. This chain's CDR3 is CASSLVGGENTEAFF. The CDR3 nucleotides are TGTGCCAGCAGCTTAGTCGGGGGGGAGAACACTGAAGCTTTCTTT.

This clonotype was observed a few times. The rearrangement uses TRBV7-9 and TRBJ2-7; TRBD2 matches at 11 bases. The CDR3 runs to 15 residues. Germline CDR1 and CDR2: SEHNR and FQNEAQ (reference sequence). V lost 4 bases, J lost 2 bases, and 4 bases stayed unmatched. CDR3 coding DNA: TGTGCCAGCAGCTATAGCGGGGGGGGCGCCTACGAGCAGTACTTC. Translating it yields CASSYSGGGAYEQYF.

The chain recombines TRBV5-1 with TRBJ2-5, with D perhaps TRBD1 (6 bases). The germline V gene has CDR1 SGHRS and CDR2 YFSETQ. This CDR3 has 17 residues. V was trimmed by 4 bases and J by 0 bases, leaving 19 bases between them. In DNA, the CDR3 is TGCGCCAGCAGCAGAAGACAGGTGACACTTTACCAAGAGACCCAGTACTTC. It specifies CASSRRQVTLYQETQYF.

Regarding this clonotype: This likely comes from a read error, as the CDR3 has no conserved phenylalanine or tryptophan at its end. For the CDR3, the DNA is TGTGCCAGCAGCTCTAGCGGGGGGGCGGGGAATGAGCAGTTCTCC. Its protein is CASSSSGGAGNEQFS. The chain couples TRBV6-2 or TRBV6-3 to TRBJ2-1, with 12 bases matching TRBD2. The CDR3 has 15 amino acids. In germline, CDR1 is MNHEY, CDR2 SVGEGT. V was pared by 6 bases and J by 7 bases, with 7 bases of the junction left unmatched.

The chain is built from TRBV7-9 and TRBJ2-5; D assignment may be TRBD1 or TRBD2 (5 bases each). CDR1 is SEHNR and CDR2 is FQNEAQ in the germline V gene (reference sequence). CDR3 length: 14 amino acids. Trimming shortened V by 3 bases and J by 3 bases, and 11 bases separated the two germline ends. CDR3 nucleotide sequence: TGTGCCAGCAGCTTTTTGGGGGTCGAAGAGACCCAGTACTTC. Residues: CASSFLGVEETQYF.

CDR3 nucleotide sequence: TGTGCCAGCAGTCAAATCGGGGGGGCGGCTAACTATGGCTACACCTTC. Its protein is CASSQIGGAANYGYTF. The genes are TRBV6-1 and TRBJ1-2; perhaps TRBD1 as D (6 bases). Germline loops: CDR1 MNHNS, CDR2 SASEGT. The CDR3 has 16 amino acids. Deletions cut 5 bases from V and 0 bases from J, with 16 bases between.

This clonotype showed up just a few times. The J gene is TRBJ2-1, the V gene TRBV28; D may be TRBD2 (7 bases). CDR1 and CDR2 from the germline V gene are MDHEN and SYDVKM. Trimming removed 10 bases from V and 7 bases from J, with 29 bases in between. The CDR3 has 17 residues. CDR3 in amino acids: CAIEQGLWRGRRNEQFF. In DNA, the CDR3 is TGTGCCATCGAACAGGGTCTCTGGCGGGGGCGCCGAAATGAGCAGTTCTTC.

In this sample, this clonotype turned up a few times. This chain connects TRBV7-2 to TRBJ1-2, with D possibly TRBD1 on 5 matching bases. This CDR3 is built from 13 residues. V was clipped by 5 bases and J by 7 bases, with 14 bases between them. The germline gives CDR1 SGHTA, CDR2 FQGNSA. As DNA, the CDR3 is TGTGCCAGCAGCCTGGGAGGGACCAGTGGCTACACCTTC. Encoded protein: CASSLGGTSGYTF.

This clonotype was seen a handful of times. The CDR3 region is CASSLSPRGLIGNTEAFF. The CDR3 bases are TGTGCCAGCAGCTTGAGCCCACGTGGGCTAATAGGGAACACTGAAGCTTTCTTT. The chain combines TRBV5-6 with TRBJ1-1; D unresolved. From germline, CDR1 is SGHDT and CDR2 YYEEEE. The CDR3 is 18 amino acids. V shed 1 base and J shed 1 base, with 20 bases lying between them.

The chain recombines TRBV6-1 with TRBJ2-2; 7 nucleotides agree with TRBD1. The CDR3 has 15 amino acids. V lost 5 bases to trimming and J lost 0 bases; unmatched junction nucleotides: 3. Germline V gene lookup returns CDR1 MNHNS and CDR2 SASEGT. The CDR3 DNA reads as TGTGCCAGCAGTAGACAGGGACCGAACACCGGGGAGCTGTTTTTT. Amino acid sequence: CASSRQGPNTGELFF.

The V and J genes are TRBV2 and TRBJ1-1; D is unresolved. The V and J ends lost 4 bases and 3 bases respectively, with 18 bases between them. Germline values: CDR1 SNHLY, CDR2 FYNNEI. This CDR3 is built from 16 residues. The DNA of the CDR3 is TGTGCCAGCAGTGTGGTCCGCCCGGGGTCGGACACTGAAGCTTTCTTT. It specifies CASSVVRPGSDTEAFF.

This clonotype was counted only a few times. The J gene is TRBJ1-5, the V gene TRBV28, with 10 bases identical to TRBD1. The germline CDR1 and CDR2 sequences are MDHEN and SYDVKM. The CDR3 is 14 amino acids. The trim removed 4 bases at V and 6 bases at J, leaving 3 bases unmatched. The CDR3 loop reads CASSSGQGSQPQHF. The CDR3 coding sequence is TGTGCCAGCAGTTCGGGACAGGGGAGTCAGCCCCAGCATTTT.

The chain is built from TRBV18 and TRBJ1-4; D may be TRBD1 (5 bases). Germline V CDR1 and CDR2: KGHSH, LQKENI. The CDR3 totals 13 residues. The V end lost 6 bases, the J end lost 7 bases, and 12 bases lay between the germline ends. The CDR3 DNA reads TGTGCCAGCTCCGCCCAGGGAGGTGAAAAACTGTTTTTT. It is translated as CASSAQGGEKLFF.

This chain joins TRBV20-1 and TRBJ2-7; TRBD1 aligns across 7 bases. Looked up from germline, CDR1 is DFQATT and CDR2 is SNEGSKA (reference sequence). CDR3 length equals 15 residues. The V and J ends lost 4 bases and 5 bases, in that order; junction bases with no gene match: 14. This CDR3 is CSAKEGTAVFHEQYF. The CDR3, as DNA: TGCAGTGCTAAAGAAGGGACAGCTGTTTTCCACGAGCAGTACTTC.

The chain couples TRBV20-1 to TRBJ1-5, with D perhaps matching TRBD1 (5 bases). CDR1 and CDR2 from the germline V gene are DFQATT and SNEGSKA (reference sequence). The V and J ends lost 5 bases and 3 bases respectively, with 11 bases between them. The CDR3 extends over 13 amino acids. The CDR3 is CSAGGETNQPQHF. Written as DNA, the CDR3 is TGCAGTGCTGGGGGAGAGACCAATCAGCCCCAGCATTTT.

Note on this clonotype: Mismatch with germline at one junction end may stem from a read error. This chain connects TRBV7-9 to TRBJ2-7; TRBD2 agrees at 9 bases. Germline CDR1 is SEHNR and CDR2 is FQNEAQ (reference sequence). This CDR3 is 14 amino acids long. The CDR3 bases are TGTGCCAGCAGCCTAGCGGGAAGAGGCGACGAGCAGTACTTC. Its translation is CASSLAGRGDEQYF. Full variable domain (rest looked up from reference TRBV7-9 and TRBJ2-7): DTGVSQNPRHKITKRGQNVTFRCDPISEHNRLYWYRQTLGQGPEFLTYFQNEAQLEKSRLLSDRFSAERPKGSFSTLEIQRTEQGDSAMYLCASSLAGRGDEQYFGPGTRLTVT.

The V call is TRBV7-2, the J call TRBJ2-3; D remains unclear. V dropped 1 base and J dropped 6 bases, with 8 bases sitting between them. CDR1 is SGHTA and CDR2 is FQGNSA in the germline V gene. The CDR3 consists of 13 residues. CDR3: CASSLEFADTQYF. CDR3 DNA: TGTGCCAGCAGCTTAGAGTTCGCCGATACGCAGTATTTT.

This chain links TRBV7-2 with TRBJ2-7, with D tentatively TRBD2 (6 bases). The CDR3 extends over 15 amino acids. From germline, CDR1 is SGHTA and CDR2 FQGNSA. Deletions cut 3 bases from V and 2 bases from J, with 14 bases between. CDR3 sequence reads: CASSFQNGSPYEQYF. The CDR3 coding sequence is TGTGCCAGCAGCTTTCAAAACGGGAGCCCCTACGAGCAGTACTTC.

This chain links TRBV20-1 with TRBJ2-4; 9 nucleotides line up with TRBD1. Germline CDR1 DFQATT, CDR2 SNEGSKA (reference sequence). This CDR3 spans 16 amino acids. J was trimmed by 1 base and V by 1 base; bases with no gene match: 5. CDR3 residues: CSARAYTGGAKNIQYF. CDR3 nucleotides: TGCAGTGCTAGAGCCTACACAGGGGGCGCCAAAAACATTCAGTACTTC.

The rearrangement joins TRBV6-2 or TRBV6-3 to TRBJ1-2, with a weak D call TRBD1 (6 bases). Trimming left V 6 bases short and J 5 bases short, with 19 bases between. Germline assignment: CDR1 MNHEY and CDR2 SVGEGT. This CDR3 comprises 15 residues. The CDR3 protein is CASRLSGAGAYGYTF. In DNA, the CDR3 is TGTGCCAGCAGGCTATCAGGGGCCGGGGCGTATGGCTACACCTTC.

This chain uses TRBV29-1 with TRBJ2-1; 9 nucleotides match TRBD2. Germline loops: CDR1 SQVTM, CDR2 ANQGSEA. Unmatched junction bases numbered 12, after V lost 3 bases and J lost 6 bases. This CDR3 is built from 16 residues. The DNA for the CDR3 is TGCAGCGTTGATGGGCTAGCGGGGCGGCTGGGCAATGAGCAGTTCTTC. Its protein product is CSVDGLAGRLGNEQFF.

The chain employs TRBV19 and TRBJ1-2; 7 nucleotides line up with TRBD1. Germline assignment: CDR1 LNHDA and CDR2 SQIVND (reference sequence). J was trimmed by 5 bases and V by 8 bases; bases with no gene match: 11. The CDR3 has 14 residues. CDR3 residues: CASGETGSVYGYTF. The CDR3 region has the DNA TGTGCCAGTGGTGAGACAGGGAGTGTGTATGGCTACACCTTC.

This clonotype was seen only a few times. A read error may produce the germline difference seen at one junction end. The J gene is TRBJ1-3, the V gene TRBV7-9; no clear D. From germline, CDR1 is SEHNR and CDR2 FQNEAQ (reference sequence). This CDR3 contains 14 residues. This CDR3 is CASSLADSGNTIYF. The CDR3 bases are TGTGCCAGCAGCCTAGCGGATTCGGGAAACACCATATATTTT.

This rearrangement joins TRBV6-1 to TRBJ2-3, with D perhaps matching TRBD2 (5 bases). There are 15 residues in the CDR3. The germline CDR1 and CDR2 sequences are MNHNS and SASEGT. V was shortened by 1 base and J by 4 bases, with 12 bases between the two germline ends. The chain's CDR3 is CASSEVGVRADTQYF. CDR3 sequence (DNA): TGTGCCAGCAGTGAAGTGGGAGTGCGAGCAGATACGCAGTATTTT.